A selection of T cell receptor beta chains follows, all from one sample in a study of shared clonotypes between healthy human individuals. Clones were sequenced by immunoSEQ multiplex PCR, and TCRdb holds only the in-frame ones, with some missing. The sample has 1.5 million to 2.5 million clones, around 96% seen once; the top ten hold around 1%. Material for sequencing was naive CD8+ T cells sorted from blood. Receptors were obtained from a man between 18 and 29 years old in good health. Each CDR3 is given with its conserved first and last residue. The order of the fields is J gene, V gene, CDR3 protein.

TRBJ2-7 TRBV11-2 CASTGGAGVLYEQYF
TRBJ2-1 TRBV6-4 CASPQIGEKLFNEQFF
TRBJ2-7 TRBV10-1 CASSMTGRSYEQYF
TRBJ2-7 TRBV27 CASSLGPGTGVPYEQYF
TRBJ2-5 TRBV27 CASSPFAPPYQETQYF
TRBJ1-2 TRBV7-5 CARSLCWAGPGGYTF
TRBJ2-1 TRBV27 CASSLLVRLAGAPNEQFF
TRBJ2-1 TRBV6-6 CASSYSPVEQFF
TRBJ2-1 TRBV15 CATSREDFLNNEQFF
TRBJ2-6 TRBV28 CASSTLTLFLTF
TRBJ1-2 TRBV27 CASSLSGPLGGVGYTF
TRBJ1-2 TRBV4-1 CASSQEAGWIYGYTF
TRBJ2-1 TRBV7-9 CASSADLTGEQFF
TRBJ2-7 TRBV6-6 CARSYEQYF
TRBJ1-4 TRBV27 CASSFSGATNEKLFF
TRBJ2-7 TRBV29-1 CSVGGDTYEQYF
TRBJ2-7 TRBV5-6 CASSFGRSYEQYF
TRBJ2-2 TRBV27 CASSHGPSPPGELFF
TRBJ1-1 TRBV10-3 CAISDEGGHTEAFF
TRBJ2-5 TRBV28 CASSARGGHETQYF
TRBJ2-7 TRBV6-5 CASSGQGASYEQYF
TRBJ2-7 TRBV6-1 CASSDLLEQYF
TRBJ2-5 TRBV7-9 CASSPPTSGDRETQYF
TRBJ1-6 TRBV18 CASSEGQGASPLHF
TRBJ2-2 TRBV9 CASSLDSNTGELFF
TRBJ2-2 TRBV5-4 CASSLDRSTGELFF
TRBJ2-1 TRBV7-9 CASSLGRNNEQFF
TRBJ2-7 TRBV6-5 CASSISTGLSYEQYF
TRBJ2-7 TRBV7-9 CASSHPGTIFSEQYF
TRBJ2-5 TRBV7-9 CASSPKRSGGEETQYF
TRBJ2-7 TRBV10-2 CASSAAYEQYF
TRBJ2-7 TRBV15 CATSSMGQGLYEQYF
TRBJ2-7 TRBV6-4 CASSDSCGGGDYEQYF
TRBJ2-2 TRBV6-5 CASLPSSSGTGELFF
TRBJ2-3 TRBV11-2 CASSLGAGLADTQYF
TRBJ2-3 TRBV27 CASTRGPGLGADTQYF